Here is one T cell receptor beta chain with its context. CD8 cells classed as naive were CD45RO-negative and positively selected for CCR7, excluding terminally differentiated effector memory CD45RA+ cells. Trimming took 2 bases from V and 6 from J, leaving 16 bases between them. The CDR3 totals 14 residues. In germline, CDR1 is GTSNPN, CDR2 SVGIG (reference sequence). This sample stems from a study of shared clonotypes between healthy human individuals. For the study at large: CD4 naive and memory got three plates each, CD8 naive two, CD8 memory one.

Using immunoSEQ multiplex PCR, the repertoire was profiled, and TCRdb retains in-frame clones only, with some absent. The data show about 2.2 million clones, 80% to 95% seen once. The V call is TRBV30, the J call TRBJ1-2; tentatively, D is TRBD1 (6 bases). Sequencing was performed on naive CD8+ T cells from PBMCs. The source of this sequence is a man between 18 and 29 years old in good health. Some clones in this sample may be carry-over from other donors' samples. The CDR3 sequence is CAWSRAPRGNGYTF. CDR3 nucleotide sequence: TGTGCCTGGAGTCGGGCCCCAAGGGGGAATGGCTACACCTTC. Combining the CDR3 with reference TRBV30 and TRBJ1-2 gives the whole variable domain SQTIHQWPATLVQPVGSPLSLECTVEGTSNPNLYWYRQAAGRGLQLLFYSVGIGQISSEVPQNLSASRPQDRQFILSSKKLLLSDSGFYLCAWSRAPRGNGYTFGSGTRLTVV.